A selection of T cell receptor beta chains follows, all from one sample in a study of T cells in localized non-small cell lung cancer. Clones were read by immunoSEQ multiplex PCR, and TCRdb kept only the in-frame ones, dropping some. This table holds about 700 clones, around 28% found once. The sample here was normal lung tissue next to the tumor, taken before any cancer treatment. Every receptor here comes from a female donor over 55 with stage II lung adenocarcinoma. The CDR3 runs from the conserved cysteine through the conserved F or W. A D gene is named only where the DNA matches it firmly. Clone size, where shown, is once, few, many, or a class for clones that have expanded.

d_gene | j_gene | v_gene | abundance | CDR3nt | CDR3aa
TRBD2 | TRBJ2-3 | TRBV11-3 | medium-sized | TGTGCCAGCAGCGCCAGGACTAGCGGGCCCGCGGATACGCAGTATTTT | CASSARTSGPADTQYF
- | TRBJ2-2 | TRBV6-8 | - | TGTGCCAGCATGCAGGGCGGCACCGGGGAGCTGTTTTTT | CASMQGGTGELFF
- | TRBJ2-7 | TRBV7-5 | few | TGTGCCAGCAGCTTAAAGGGGGCTGGGACTACCTACGAGCAGTACTTC | CASSLKGAGTTYEQYF
TRBD1 | TRBJ2-5 | TRBV9 | few | TGTGCCAGCAGCGTAGGGGGCAGGGGGCCGGAGACCCAGTACTTC | CASSVGGRGPETQYF
- | TRBJ1-4 | TRBV11-3 | - | TGTGCCAGCAGCCTCCGGGTCCCCGGGGAAAAACTGTTTTTT | CASSLRVPGEKLFF
TRBD1 | TRBJ1-1 | TRBV11-3 | medium-sized | TGTGCCAGCAGCTTAGACGCTGGACAGGGGGCTCCTGAAGCTTTCTTT | CASSLDAGQGAPEAFF
TRBD1 | TRBJ2-1 | TRBV6-8 | - | TGTGCCACCCAGTCAGGGGGCAATGAGCAGTTCTTC | CATQSGGNEQFF
TRBD2 | TRBJ2-2 | TRBV18 | - | TGTGCCAGTTTAACGACTAGCGGGGGATACACCGGGGAGCTGTTTTTT | CASLTTSGGYTGELFF
TRBD1 | TRBJ2-7 | TRBV28 | - | TGTGCCAGCAGTTTCCTTGACAGGGAGCCCGAGCAGTACTTC | CASSFLDREPEQYF
- | TRBJ2-1 | TRBV6-8 | - | TGTGCCAGCAGTCGGGACGGCTACAATGAGCAGTTCTTC | CASSRDGYNEQFF
- | TRBJ2-1 | TRBV11-3 | - | TGTGCCAGCAGCTTAAGACCTAGCAGCGCCTACAATGAGCAGTTCTTC | CASSLRPSSAYNEQFF
TRBD2 | TRBJ2-1 | TRBV9 | few | TGTGCCAGCAGCGCACGCGGCGGGGGACTGGAATTCAATGAGCAGTTCTTC | CASSARGGGLEFNEQFF
- | TRBJ2-7 | TRBV9 | large | TGTGCCAGCAGCGTAGGTCAGGGTTTGTCCTACGAGCAGTACTTC | CASSVGQGLSYEQYF
TRBD2 | TRBJ2-1 | TRBV5-1 | - | TGCGCCAGCAGCTTAACTAGCGGGAGGGCATACAATGAGCAGTTCTTC | CASSLTSGRAYNEQFF
- | TRBJ2-7 | TRBV30 | - | TGTGCCTGGACCGGGAACTACGAGCAGTACTTC | CAWTGNYEQYF
- | TRBJ1-1 | TRBV29-1 | few | TGCAGCGTTGAAGGGTCTGGGAACACTGAAGCTTTCTTT | CSVEGSGNTEAFF
- | TRBJ2-7 | TRBV25-1 | - | TGTGCCAGCAGGGACGTCGCCTACGAGCAGTACTTC | CASRDVAYEQYF
TRBD1 | TRBJ2-7 | TRBV9 | medium-sized | TGTGCCAGCAGACCCCAGGGGGCGAGGTCCTACGAGCAGTACTTC | CASRPQGARSYEQYF
- | TRBJ2-2 | TRBV28 | - | TGTGCCAGCACTCCCTGGGACTCCCATCGACCCGGGGAGCTGTTTTTT | CASTPWDSHRPGELFF
TRBD2 | TRBJ2-1 | TRBV18 | - | TGTGCCAGCTCACCACCCTCTAGGCTAGCGGGAGAGAATGAGCAGTTCTTC | CASSPPSRLAGENEQFF
- | TRBJ2-3 | TRBV29-1 | - | TGCAGCGTTGAGAAGGGGATAGATACGCAGTATTTT | CSVEKGIDTQYF
- | TRBJ1-2 | TRBV11-3 | large | TGTGCCAGCAGCTTCCGGGACACGAACTATGGCTACACCTTC | CASSFRDTNYGYTF
- | TRBJ1-1 | TRBV19 | - | TGTGCCAGTAGTATAGAGGGGGTGAACACTGAAGCTTTCTTT | CASSIEGVNTEAFF
- | TRBJ1-1 | TRBV6-8 | - | TGTGCCAGCAGTTACTCGGCAGGGTTCACACACACTGAAGCTTTCTTT | CASSYSAGFTHTEAFF
TRBD1 | TRBJ2-7 | TRBV18 | - | TGTGCCAGCTCACCAGCTAGGGGGCGCGATGGAAACGAGCAGTACTTC | CASSPARGRDGNEQYF
- | TRBJ1-5 | TRBV30 | once | TGTGCCTGGACGACAGGCAATAGCAATCAGCCCCAGCATTTT | CAWTTGNSNQPQHF
- | TRBJ2-3 | TRBV4-1 | few | TGCGCCAGCAGCCCTACTCAGGGAGGAGATACGCAGTATTTT | CASSPTQGGDTQYF
- | TRBJ1-4 | TRBV28 | few | TGTGCCAGCACCGCCCAGGCGGGGCCCTTGGAAAAACTGTTTTTT | CASTAQAGPLEKLFF
- | TRBJ2-5 | TRBV19 | hyperexpanded | TGTGCCAGTAGTTGGACAATCCAAGAGACCCAGTACTTC | CASSWTIQETQYF
- | TRBJ1-4 | TRBV28 | - | TGTGCCAGCAGTTCGGGGCCAAAGAGGCAAATTTTTGGAAAACTGTTTTTT | CASSSGPKRQIFGKLFF
TRBD1 | TRBJ1-4 | TRBV19 | - | TGTGCCAGTGGGACAGGGTCTGAAAAACTGTTTTTT | CASGTGSEKLFF
- | TRBJ2-7 | TRBV6-8 | few | TGTGCCAGCAGCCAGGGGGGGGTGTACGAGCAGTACTTC | CASSQGGVYEQYF
- | TRBJ1-4 | TRBV25-1 | - | TGTGCCAGCAGATACGGCTCTAATGAAAAACTGTTTTTT | CASRYGSNEKLFF
- | TRBJ2-3 | TRBV11-3 | few | TGTGCCAGCAGCTTAGATAGAGCGACTTCAGATACGCAGTATTTT | CASSLDRATSDTQYF
- | TRBJ2-7 | TRBV30 | - | TGTGCCTGGAGTCAAGGAGCCTACGAGCAGTACTTC | CAWSQGAYEQYF
- | TRBJ2-2 | TRBV19 | once | TGTGCCAGTACCCAACCCGGAGGATACACCGGGGAGCTGTTTTTT | CASTQPGGYTGELFF
- | TRBJ1-4 | TRBV2 | few | TGTGCCAGCACCGCCGGGTTGGGGGGCGCAGAAAAACTGTTTTTT | CASTAGLGGAEKLFF
- | TRBJ1-5 | TRBV5-1 | few | TGCGCCAGCAGCCTGGGAGGCGGAGACAATCAGCCCCAGCATTTT | CASSLGGGDNQPQHF
- | TRBJ1-5 | TRBV28 | - | TGTGCCAGCAGTTTATACGGCGGTAGTCAGCCCCAGCATTTT | CASSLYGGSQPQHF
- | TRBJ1-6 | TRBV11-3 | medium-sized | TGTGCCAGCAGCCCACAGCTATCCAATTCACCCCTCCACTTT | CASSPQLSNSPLHF
- | TRBJ1-2 | TRBV18 | few | TGTGCCAGCTCACCACCGGTCAGGACCGACTTGATACTCGGCTACACCTTC | CASSPPVRTDLILGYTF